A single sample gave rise to the 25 T cell receptor beta chains below, sequenced in a study of molecular identifiers for immune sequencing clone quantification. TCRdb re-derived calls from the PCR reads in MiXCR, one entry per CDR3 protein. The sample lists 20,000 to 30,000 distinct CDR3 sequences; roughly 18% were seen once. The source material was naive CD8+ T cells from blood, with Jurkat cell RNA spiked in. Subset described: FACS-sorted CD8+CD4-CCR7+CD45RA+ naive T cells. The receptors were sampled from a human donor in good health. Some libraries in this study had Jurkat cell RNA spiked in.

This clonotype was observed many times. The CDR3 reads CSASLYPVNYGYTF. The DNA of the CDR3 is TGCAGTGCCAGTCTTTATCCCGTTAACTATGGCTACACCTTC. The chain carries TRBV20-1 and TRBJ1-2; no definite D call. V was shortened by 6 bases and J by 1 base, with 15 bases between the two germline ends. The CDR3 sequence is 14 residues long. Germline CDR1 reads DFQATT; CDR2 reads SNEGSKA (reference sequence).

This clonotype has ten or more counts. This chain joins TRBV11-1 and TRBJ2-7, with 7 bases identical to TRBD1. Germline CDR1 and CDR2: SGHAT and FQDESV (reference sequence). Trimming removed 2 bases from V and 4 bases from J; junction bases left unmatched: 5. The CDR3 contains 14 residues. CDR3 nucleotides: TGTGCCAGCAGCTTACGACAGGGTCAGTACGAGCAGTACTTC. Translated: CASSLRQGQYEQYF.

In its sample, this clonotype is medium-sized. The chain combines TRBV29-1 with TRBJ2-4, with D uncertain. Looked up from germline, CDR1 is SQVTM and CDR2 is ANQGSEA. CDR3 length equals 13 residues. Deletions cut 0 bases from V and 6 bases from J, with 9 bases between. In nucleotides, the CDR3 is TGCAGCGTTGAAGACTCCGACGGAAACATTCAGTACTTC. Amino acid sequence: CSVEDSDGNIQYF.

This clonotype was observed at least ten times. V is TRBV27 and J is TRBJ2-7, with 10 bases lining up with TRBD1. The CDR3 has 14 amino acids. V shed 5 bases and J 2 bases; nucleotides not matched to a gene: 3. Germline V CDR1 and CDR2: MNHEY, SMNVEV (reference sequence). CDR3 sequence reads: CASSQGQGPYEQYF. The DNA of the CDR3 is TGTGCCAGCAGTCAGGGACAGGGGCCCTACGAGCAGTACTTC.

This clonotype was recorded many times. V gene TRBV29-1 combines with J gene TRBJ2-7; 8 nucleotides align to TRBD1. J was trimmed by 5 bases and V by 4 bases; bases with no gene match: 10. The CDR3 has 14 residues. CDR1 is SQVTM, CDR2 ANQGSEA, per germline. The chain's CDR3 is CSVADRGPRDEQYF. The CDR3 region has the DNA TGCAGCGTTGCAGACAGGGGCCCCCGAGACGAGCAGTACTTC.

Points on this clonotype: A much larger clone lies one base from this, so it may be a read error. The genes are TRBV20-1 and TRBJ2-7, with 7 bases lining up with TRBD2. The germline gives CDR1 DFQATT, CDR2 SNEGSKA (reference sequence). The CDR3 has 15 amino acids. CDR3 loop: CSAGDTWEGLDEQYF. CDR3 nucleotides: TGCAGTGCTGGAGATACTTGGGAGGGCTTGGACGAGCAGTACTTC.

Points on this clonotype: This may stem from a read error, because a much larger clone lies one nucleotide away. This CDR3 fails to terminate in the conserved phenylalanine or tryptophan, so it likely reflects a read error. The V call is TRBV4-1, the J call TRBJ2-1; 10 nucleotides agree with TRBD2. Germline V gene sequence: CDR1 MGHRA, CDR2 YSYEKL. The CDR3 consists of 17 residues. Trimming at V came to 3 bases and at J to 2 bases, leaving 7 bases not matched to a gene. CDR3 coding DNA: TGCGCCAGCAGCCACACAAATCTAGCGGGAGCCTACAATGAGCAGTTCCTC. This translates into CASSHTNLAGAYNEQFL.

This clonotype was recorded many times. J is TRBJ1-1 and V is TRBV28; D is unresolved. Trimming left V 3 bases short and J 0 bases short, with 8 bases between. The CDR3 contains 14 residues. Germline V lookup: CDR1 MDHEN, CDR2 SYDVKM. The CDR3 protein is CASSLESVNTEAFF. The CDR3 nucleotides read TGTGCCAGCAGTTTGGAGTCCGTGAACACTGAAGCTTTCTTT.

This clonotype was seen ten or more times. The chain links TRBV20-1 to TRBJ2-2; 8 nucleotides line up with TRBD1. This CDR3 has 16 amino acids. J lost 0 bases, V lost 1 base, and 4 bases had no gene match. The germline V gene encodes CDR1 DFQATT and CDR2 SNEGSKA (reference sequence). In DNA form, the CDR3 reads TGCAGTGCTAGAGGAATGGACAGGGCGAACACCGGGGAGCTGTTTTTT. Amino acid sequence: CSARGMDRANTGELFF.

By share of the sample, this clonotype is medium-sized. The V gene is TRBV3-1, the J gene TRBJ1-1, with D uncertain. Germline V gene sequence: CDR1 LGHDT, CDR2 YNNKEL (reference sequence). CDR3 length: 15 amino acids. V lost 0 bases and J 0 bases, leaving 8 bases between the germline ends. Here the CDR3 DNA reads TGTGCCAGCAGCCAAGATCTACCGTTGAACACTGAAGCTTTCTTT. This gives the protein CASSQDLPLNTEAFF.

The genes are TRBV7-6 and TRBJ2-7; TRBD1 aligns across 8 bases. The J segment lost 4 bases and the V segment lost 5 bases, leaving 7 bases of the junction unmatched. This CDR3 is 14 amino acids long. Per the germline V gene, CDR1 is SGHVS and CDR2 is FNYEAQ. The CDR3 here is CASSQGQGTYEQYF. CDR3 in DNA: TGTGCCAGCAGCCAAGGACAGGGAACGTACGAGCAGTACTTC.

This clonotype showed up many times. V usage is TRBV5-5 and J usage is TRBJ1-1, with no clear D. CDR3 size: 13 residues. Germline V gene data show CDR1 as SGHKS and CDR2 as YYEKEE (reference sequence). Trimming removed 0 bases from V and 2 bases from J, with 5 bases in between. CDR3 sequence: CASSLDLNTEAFF. The CDR3 DNA follows: TGTGCCAGCAGCTTGGACCTAAACACTGAAGCTTTCTTT.

Worth noting for this clonotype: This may come from a read error, since a much larger clone is one base off. V is TRBV7-9 and J is TRBJ2-7; 7 bases are a match to TRBD2. CDR3 length equals 16 residues. V dropped 3 bases and J dropped 6; count of bases not matched to a gene: 14. The germline V gene has CDR1 SEHNR and CDR2 FQNEAQ (reference sequence). CDR3 sequence: CASSFGRASGGGEQYF. Here the CDR3 DNA reads TGTGCCAGCAGCTTTGGTCGTGCTAGCGGAGGCGGCGAGCAGTACTTC.

This clonotype was recorded at least ten times. This chain connects TRBV4-1 to TRBJ1-4; no definite D call. The V gene's germline CDR1 is MGHRA and CDR2 YSYEKL. Trimming cost V 0 bases and J 0 bases, with 17 bases left between them. This CDR3 is built from 19 residues. The CDR3 spells CASSQEGGIGTATNEKLFF. CDR3 coding DNA: TGCGCCAGCAGCCAAGAAGGAGGAATCGGAACTGCAACTAATGAAAAACTGTTTTTT.

This clonotype occurred many times. CDR3 protein: CASSLVRLGGFYEQYF. CDR3 nucleotides: TGTGCCAGCAGTTTAGTGCGGTTGGGGGGGTTCTACGAGCAGTACTTC. J is TRBJ2-7 and V is TRBV12-3 or TRBV12-4, with 7 positions matching TRBD2. With V trimmed by 1 base and J by 3 bases, 9 bases remained unmatched. The CDR3 has 16 residues.

The table lists this clonotype with many counts. V gene TRBV19 combines with J gene TRBJ2-2; possibly TRBD2 for D (5 bases). V was clipped by 0 bases and J by 4 bases, with 12 bases between them. Germline CDR1 reads LNHDA; CDR2 reads SQIVND (reference sequence). The CDR3 runs to 16 residues. In nucleotides, the CDR3 is TGTGCCAGTAGTATAGATAGTGGACTTGTCACCGGGGAGCTGTTTTTT. Translated, it gives CASSIDSGLVTGELFF.

This clonotype was detected many times. This chain joins TRBV19 and TRBJ1-1; D is possibly TRBD1 (6 bases). This CDR3 has 12 amino acids. V was pared by 3 bases and J by 7 bases, with 9 bases between. Germline lookup yields CDR1 LNHDA and CDR2 SQIVND (reference sequence). In DNA form, the CDR3 reads TGTGCCAGTAGTATCGGGGGGCTTGAAGCTTTCTTT. Protein product: CASSIGGLEAFF.

This clonotype came up many times. The chain is built from TRBV14 and TRBJ2-7; D perhaps matches TRBD2 (5 bases). Trimming pared 2 bases from V and 7 bases from J, leaving 18 bases between. The CDR3 is 15 residues long. CDR1 SGHDN and CDR2 FVKESK come from the germline V gene. CDR3 coding DNA: TGTGCCAGCAGCCAACGGGGTGCAGTGCTAAATGAGCAGTACTTC. Amino acids: CASSQRGAVLNEQYF.

The J gene is TRBJ1-1, the V gene TRBV4-3; 7 nucleotides line up with TRBD1. The CDR3 has 16 amino acids. Germline CDR1 reads LGHNA; CDR2 reads YSLEER. V lost 3 bases and J lost 6; bases outside the gene matches: 13. CDR3 sequence: CASSHPEGGSIPEAFF. The DNA for the CDR3 is TGCGCCAGCAGCCATCCTGAAGGGGGCTCAATCCCTGAAGCTTTCTTT.

The chain couples TRBV6-5 to TRBJ1-4; D unresolved. CDR3 size: 12 residues. The germline V gene has CDR1 MNHEY and CDR2 SVGAGI. V was cut by 8 bases and J by 8 bases, with 12 bases left in between. The chain's CDR3 is CASQALGEKLFF. The CDR3 DNA sequence: TGTGCCAGCCAGGCCCTGGGAGAAAAACTGTTTTTT.

A word on this clonotype: A single base separates this from a much larger clone, so it may be a read error. The chain has TRBV19 and TRBJ2-7, with 9 bases that match TRBD2. Per germline, CDR1 LNHDA and CDR2 SQIVND (reference sequence). The CDR3 runs 14 residues. This CDR3 is CVSSIGSGGYEQYF. The CDR3 DNA reads TGTGTCAGTAGTATTGGTAGCGGGGGCTACGAGCAGTACTTC.

This clonotype was counted many times. The rearrangement uses TRBV5-5 and TRBJ2-1; D unclear. Between the trimmed V and J ends, which lost 2 bases and 3 bases, there was a span of 15 bases. Looked up from germline, CDR1 is SGHKS and CDR2 is YYEKEE (reference sequence). The CDR3 contains 16 residues. In nucleotides, the CDR3 is TGTGCCAGCAGCTTCGCACTCTCCTGGGGCTACAATGAGCAGTTCTTC. Its translation: CASSFALSWGYNEQFF.

In its sample, this clonotype was seen many times. The rearrangement links TRBV5-5 to TRBJ2-3, with TRBD2 matching 15 bases. V trimming: 4 bases; J trimming: 6 bases; junction bases outside the gene matches: 12. The CDR3 loop spans 18 amino acids. Germline V gene sequence: CDR1 SGHKS, CDR2 YYEKEE (reference sequence). The CDR3, as DNA: TGTGCCAGCAGCCCGGGACTAGCGGGGGGCGATTTCCCCGATACGCAGTATTTT. Its translation: CASSPGLAGGDFPDTQYF. Looking up the rest from reference TRBV5-5 and TRBJ2-3 gives the full variable domain: DAGVTQSPTHLIKTRGQQVTLRCSPISGHKSVSWYQQVLGQGPQFIFQYYEKEERGRGNFPDRFSARQFPNYSSELNVNALLLGDSALYLCASSPGLAGGDFPDTQYFGPGTRLTVL.

This clonotype was seen ten or more times. This sequence joins TRBV6-2 or TRBV6-3 and TRBJ1-1; weak D call: TRBD1 (6 bases). The CDR3 runs 15 residues. Per germline, CDR1 MNHEY and CDR2 SVGEGT. V lost 5 bases and J lost 3, with 16 bases in between. CDR3 DNA: TGTGCCAGCAGTGCCCGGACAGACTACTACACTGAAGCTTTCTTT. Its protein product is CASSARTDYYTEAFF.

Many counts were recorded for this clonotype. V and J are TRBV9 and TRBJ1-1; no clear D gene. V lost 3 bases and J 5 bases, leaving 17 bases between the germline ends. Germline values: CDR1 SGDLS, CDR2 YYNGEE. The CDR3 loop spans 15 amino acids. This chain's CDR3 is CASSAGGLLRTEAFF. In nucleotides, the CDR3 is TGTGCCAGCAGCGCTGGCGGACTCCTGAGGACTGAAGCTTTCTTT.